This T cell receptor (beta chain) was documented in a study of cytomegalovirus exposure and HLA in healthy donors (dated by TCRdb to 2016 to 2017). With respect to the entire study: In an earlier analysis of under 750 of the donors, around 300 Gb of sequence data and approximately 100 million unique TCR beta sequences from some 170 million T cells were reported. Roughly 300 gigabases of sequencing data and approximately 91 million unique TCR sequences made up an early release that covered approximately 700 HLA-typed donors. The T cell repertoires of 550 to 850 subjects were profiled by immunosequencing and related to cytomegalovirus serostatus. Several DR-DQ haplotypes were handled as single units for association and clustering because linkage in the cohort was strong. A later analysis re-examined previously published TCR beta repertoires from more than 600 donors and added high-resolution HLA genotyping to investigate patterns of TCR occurrence. Alongside the repertoire data, information on donor age, sex, ethnicity and CMV serostatus was compiled. HLA typing included class I and class II loci at four-digit resolution. Of the roughly 390 genotyped donors, around 81% fell in the genetic ancestry cluster associated with self-reported Caucasian donors. Genome-wide SNP genotypes for about 65% of the roughly 670 donors were used in a later genetic analysis, which treated that subset as a discovery cohort. The number of typed donors differed by locus: 629-630 for A, B, C, DRB1 and DQB1; some 500 for DQA1; some 610 for DPA1; and some 450 for DPB1. The study combined high-throughput TCR immunosequencing, statistical association of individual TCRs with disease status, and machine learning to predict cytomegalovirus infection status. Along with the approximately 700-subject first cohort, a separate validation cohort of over a hundred different subjects was used. Among some 400 genotyped donors of the cohort, an average of approximately 200,000 unique TCR beta nucleotide sequences was sequenced per donor, of which about 18% were non-productive. All discovery cohort repertoires had been generated on a single sequencing platform. The study aimed to test whether cataloging public T cell receptors could reveal signatures of past pathogen exposure. In an earlier analysis of a few hundred of the donors, high-throughput TCR beta sequencing was used to judge whether each TCR beta V gene segment behaved as functional or pseudogenic. The later analysis used no new phenotypic data to find candidate immune exposures, relying instead on TCR beta sequences and their occurrence across donors. Overall study results and their limits: According to the authors, the approach could potentially be generalized to other disease states and immunological phenotypes. Linkage disequilibrium might explain the correlated functional status among segregating V segments, but an unknown experimental factor could not be excluded. Presence/absence analyses assumed roughly uniform sequencing depth across donors, an assumption that may not hold. A cluster of highly shared sequence variants was judged likely to represent a technical artifact of the sequencing pipeline. The classifier was reported to diagnose cytomegalovirus status with high specificity and sensitivity in both the original cohort and the validation cohort. Because some donors lacked HLA typing at each locus, the association tests relied only on the typed subset. While some public TCRs were present in many individuals, most TCR sequences turned up only very rarely across donors. This cohort had only TCR beta chains sequenced, and the lack of alpha or paired-chain data limited which features could be detected. Because the 87-base-pair reads could not distinguish some IMGT-functional V segments, including TRBV6-2 and TRBV6-3, those segments were excluded. Compared with the roughly 700-donor mean, donors in an Asian-associated ancestry cluster had fewer N-insertions in productive TCRs, according to a later genetic analysis. A later analysis found that HLA-associated TCR beta chains were more clonally expanded and had lower generation probabilities than equally common non-associated chains. In an earlier analysis of around 600 of the donors, most TCR beta V segments appeared in productive rearrangements about 90% or about 30% of the time, broadly matching IMGT annotations. A later analysis associated about 17,000 TCR beta sequences with specific HLA alleles at a false discovery rate of 0.05. In a later analysis, the rate of TCR association differed among HLA loci, with DRB1 alleles having the most associated TCRs and HLA-C alleles having the fewest. Strong co-occurrence of HLA alleles, especially DR and DQ, made assigning TCR associations to individual alleles difficult. In a later genetic analysis, a missense DCLRE1C variant was associated with V-gene and J-gene trimming of TCR beta chains, and the association was replicated in an independent cohort. The earlier analysis of around 600 of the donors excluded some 15 rarely observed V segments, including chromosome 9 orphons, because counts were too low. In a later analysis, several top co-occurrence clusters were reported to appear linked to parvovirus B19, influenza, CMV and Epstein-Barr virus. A further reported finding was that TCR beta sequences accurately predicted the HLA-A and HLA-B alleles for most subjects in the first cohort. In vitro tests confirmed that a few of the cytomegalovirus-associated TCR beta chains recognize cytomegalovirus antigens. Immune exposure information for the cohort was limited to CMV serostatus. The study listed 150 to 200 TCR beta chains as associated with cytomegalovirus. In a later analysis, most CMV-associated TCR beta chains were found to appear HLA-restricted, with HLA associations seemingly driven largely by CMV exposure.

Note on this clone: Its antigen is not yet known. Germline and junction disagree at one end, which may indicate a read error. This same CDR3 is encoded by further DNA sequences in the sample.

In total, 500 to 700 healthy bone marrow donors made up the cohort. Cohort members were all nominally healthy when sampled, although unrecorded immune exposures were likely present. The donor tested CMV seropositive, placing the donor among the 289 seropositive members of the cohort. Each donor provided a peripheral blood sample, and peripheral blood mononuclear cells were used for TCR beta sequencing. The Qiagen DNeasy Blood Extraction Kit was used to extract genomic DNA from the blood cell samples. CDR1 and CDR2 are read off the germline V gene as SGHAT and FQNNGV. From the cysteine up to the phenylalanine, the CDR3 has a length of 14 residues. Only CDR3 DNA is held: 42 bases, read in frame from base 1. The library was generated by the immunoSEQ multiplex PCR assay. The multiplex PCR relied on a mix of 60 forward primers for TCR Vbeta segments and 13 reverse primers for TCR Jbeta segments. The CDR3 region of rearranged TCR beta genes was amplified from genomic DNA with a multiplex PCR assay. The Illumina HiSeq System was used to sequence the amplified TCR beta libraries as 87-base-pair reads. Regarding the original processing steps: A later analysis tallied around 82 million unique TCR beta chains across the 666 repertoires, and 10 million to 11 million of those chains were shared by two or more donors. A nearest-neighbor algorithm error-corrected the raw reads and collapsed the reads into unique sequences, merging closely related sequences to remove PCR and sequencing errors. Alignment of CDR3 sequences to IMGT reference sequences was used to assign V, D and J gene segments. For a sequence to be retained, at least a six-nucleotide match to both a V gene segment and a J gene segment was required. Rearrangements were classified as productive when the CDR3 lacked stop codons and remained in frame with V and J, and all other rearrangements were classified as non-productive. Following IMGT convention, CDR3 was defined as the stretch from the second conserved V-encoded cysteine to the conserved J-encoded phenylalanine. In an earlier analysis of more than 550 of the donors, sequences lacking an unambiguous match to a single V gene segment were excluded. An earlier analysis of several hundred of the donors classified V segments as functional when productive rearrangements were above 56.7% and as segregating when the standard deviation between donors was above 5%. A statistical classification framework was built to diagnose cytomegalovirus status from the catalog of TCR beta chain sequences. In a later analysis, TCR nucleotide sequences were compared against IMGT/GENE-DB human TR gene sequences so that V and J genes could be assigned. Using the TCRdist pipeline, a later analysis assigned CDR3 sequences along with most-parsimonious VDJ recombination scenarios. In a later analysis, each TCR beta chain was defined by its CDR3 amino acid sequence together with its V-gene family, and reads lacking a unique V-gene family were excluded. A later analysis removed 450 to 600 highly shared, low-generation-probability nucleotide sequences to deal with suspected cross-contamination and a sequencing artifact. A later analysis calculated a clonal expansion index for each public chain from normalized within-repertoire ranks of inferred template counts. In a later analysis, generation probabilities were computed using a VDJ recombination model fitted to out-of-frame rearrangements, and the results were checked against IGoR. A later analysis scored TCR-TCR, TCR-HLA and TCR-CMV co-occurrence with hypergeometric tests, applying a repertoire-size bias correction to TCR pairs. A later analysis estimated false discovery rates by permuting HLA or CMV assignments 20 times. In a later analysis, co-occurring TCRs were grouped using DBSCAN, and TCRdist sequence similarity was added for clustering within HLA-allele-positive subsets. Repertoires with fewer than 30,000 or more than 120,000 public chains were left out of co-occurrence clustering, as were five repertoires with anomalous nucleotide sharing. TCRdb's version of the immuneACCESS table is confined to in-frame rearrangements and falls short of the full clone set. An unresolved V gene accounts for under half of the shortfall where checked; the remainder is of unknown origin. V, J and clone size were drawn from that table, and D and trimming were deduced from the DNA. Across this sample there are about 160,000 clones, with 65% to 85% seen only once. Jointly, the top ten make up around 7% of the sample.

The chain is assembled from TRBV11-2 and TRBJ1-2, with no D gene named confidently. This clonotype was obtained from a man aged 35 to 55 in good health and CMV-seropositive. Sequencing was carried out using PBMCs. The CDR3 sequence is CASTNPPVAYGYTF. The bases read TGCGCCAGCACCAATCCACCGGTTGCATATGGCTACACCTTC.